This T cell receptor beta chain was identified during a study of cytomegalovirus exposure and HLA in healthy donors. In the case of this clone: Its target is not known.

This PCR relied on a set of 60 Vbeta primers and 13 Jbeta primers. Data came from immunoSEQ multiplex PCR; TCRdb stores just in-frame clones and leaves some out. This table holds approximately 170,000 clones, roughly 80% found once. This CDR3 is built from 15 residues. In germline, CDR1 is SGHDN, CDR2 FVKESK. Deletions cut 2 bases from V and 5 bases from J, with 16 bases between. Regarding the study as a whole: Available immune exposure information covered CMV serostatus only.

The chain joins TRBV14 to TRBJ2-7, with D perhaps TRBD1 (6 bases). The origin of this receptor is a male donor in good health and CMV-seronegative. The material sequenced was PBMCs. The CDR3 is CASSQWGPGVDEQYF. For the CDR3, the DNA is TGTGCCAGCAGCCAATGGGGACCAGGGGTCGACGAGCAGTACTTC.